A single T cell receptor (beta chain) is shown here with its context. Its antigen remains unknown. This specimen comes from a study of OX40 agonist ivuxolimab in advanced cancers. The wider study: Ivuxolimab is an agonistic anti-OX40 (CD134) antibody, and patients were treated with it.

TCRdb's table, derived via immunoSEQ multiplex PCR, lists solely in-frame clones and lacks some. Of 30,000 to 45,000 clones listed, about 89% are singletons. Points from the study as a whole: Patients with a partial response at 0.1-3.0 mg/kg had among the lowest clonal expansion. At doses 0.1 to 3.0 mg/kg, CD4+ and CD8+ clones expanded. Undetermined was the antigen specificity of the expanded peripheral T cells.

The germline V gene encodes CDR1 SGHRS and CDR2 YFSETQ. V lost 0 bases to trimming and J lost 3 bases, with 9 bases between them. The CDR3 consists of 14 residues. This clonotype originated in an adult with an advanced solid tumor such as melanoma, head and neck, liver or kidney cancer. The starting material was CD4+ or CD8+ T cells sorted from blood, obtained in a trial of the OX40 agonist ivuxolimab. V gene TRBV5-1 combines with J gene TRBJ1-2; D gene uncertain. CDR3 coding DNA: TGCGCCAGCAGCTTGGCCGGCAGCGACTATGGCTACACCTTC. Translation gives CASSLAGSDYGYTF.